Following are 6 T cell receptor beta chains from one sample sequenced in a study of spatial heterogeneity in lung cancer. Overall study results and limits: Tumoral mutation counts were tracked by counts of expanded intratumoral alpha and beta TCRs.

Antigen specificity for these receptors is unknown. TCRdb passed the 5' RACE reads through MiXCR, listing each CDR3 protein once. The table includes around 100,000 distinct CDR3 sequences, around 4.8% detected once. Time point noted: sample taken at primary tumor resection. The sequenced sample was lung tumor tissue, obtained at surgery. These receptor sequences come from a male donor with early-stage non-small cell lung cancer.

This clonotype was observed a few times. The chain uses TRBV11-1 and TRBJ2-7; 7 bases fit TRBD2. The trim removed 5 bases at V and 6 bases at J, leaving 13 bases unmatched. Per the germline V gene, CDR1 is SGHAT and CDR2 is FQDESV (reference sequence). The CDR3 sequence is 15 residues long. The CDR3 loop is CASSPLRGGLLEQYF. CDR3 sequence (DNA): TGTGCCAGCAGCCCGCTAAGGGGAGGGCTCCTCGAGCAGTACTTC.

This clonotype was seen a few times. The rearrangement uses TRBV12-3 or TRBV12-4 and TRBJ1-5; D is perhaps TRBD1 (5 bases). Deletions cut 5 bases from V and 9 bases from J, with 17 bases between. The CDR3 spans 14 residues. In DNA form, the CDR3 reads TGTGCCAGCAGTCTCGATCGGGGCTACGGGCCCCAGCATTTT. Amino acids: CASSLDRGYGPQHF.

The genes are TRBV20-1 and TRBJ2-4; 12 bases are a match to TRBD2. Germline assignment: CDR1 DFQATT and CDR2 SNEGSKA (reference sequence). This CDR3 has 13 residues. J lost 4 bases, V lost 6 bases, and 1 base had no gene match. CDR3 protein: CSAGLAGKNIQYF. CDR3 sequence (DNA): TGCAGTGCCGGACTAGCGGGAAAAAACATTCAGTACTTC.

This clonotype was recorded many times. This sequence joins TRBV7-9 and TRBJ1-4; no reliable D call. Germline CDR1 SEHNR, CDR2 FQNEAQ (reference sequence). The CDR3 sequence is 13 residues long. The V end lost 1 base, the J end lost 7 bases, and 7 bases lay between the germline ends. The CDR3, as DNA: TGTGCCAGCAGCTTAGAAGAGTTTGAAAAACTGTTTTTT. Translation: CASSLEEFEKLFF.

This chain uses TRBV12-3 or TRBV12-4 with TRBJ1-3; D is perhaps TRBD1 (5 bases). The CDR3 length is 17 residues. V lost 6 bases and J lost 0, with 18 bases in between. This CDR3 is CASSPSRVPNSGNTIYF. Written as DNA, the CDR3 is TGTGCCAGCAGCCCTAGCAGGGTCCCCAACTCTGGAAACACCATATATTTT.

This clonotype was detected ten times or more. The J gene is TRBJ1-1, the V gene TRBV27; 8 nucleotides align to TRBD1. V lost 9 bases and J lost 5; bases outside the gene matches: 17. Germline V lookup: CDR1 MNHEY, CDR2 SMNVEV (reference sequence). The CDR3 contains 16 residues. CDR3 protein: CARGIFPADRGTEAFF. Written as DNA, the CDR3 is TGTGCCAGGGGTATCTTCCCAGCCGACAGGGGTACTGAAGCTTTCTTT.